Listed below are T cell receptor beta chains from one sample, sequenced in a study of T cells in Graves' hyperthyroidism and ophthalmopathy. One entry per CDR3 protein, called by TCRdb with MiXCR from the multiplex PCR reads. The profile shows about 200,000 distinct CDR3 sequences, less than 20% of them singletons. The sequenced sample consisted of blood. These receptor sequences come from a woman in her forties or fifties with Graves' hyperthyroidism. Each CDR3 is given with its conserved first and last residue. Fields, in order: D gene, J gene, clone size, V gene, CDR3 DNA, CDR3 protein. The D gene is left open where the match is weak. Where a row states a size, it is once, few, many or the class of an expanded clone; other rows omit it.

>.|TRBJ2-7|.|TRBV19
TGTGCCAGTAGTATAGGCAGGGTTGGGTACGAGCAGTACTTC
CASSIGRVGYEQYF
>.|TRBJ2-3|.|TRBV18
TGTGCCAGCTCACCGGGCAGGGCCGGAGATACGCAGTATTTT
CASSPGRAGDTQYF
>TRBD1|TRBJ2-7|.|TRBV3-1
TGTGCCAGCAGCCACCTAGGACAGGGGTATTCCTACGAGCAGTACTTC
CASSHLGQGYSYEQYF
>TRBD2|TRBJ2-7|medium-sized|TRBV11-2
TGTGCCAGCAGCTTAGGACTAGCGGGAGTCCACGAGCAGTACTTC
CASSLGLAGVHEQYF
>TRBD1|TRBJ1-1|.|TRBV24-1
TGTGCCACCAGTGAGCGCACAGGGGGTTCTGAAGCTTTCTTT
CATSERTGGSEAFF
>TRBD2|TRBJ2-3|.|TRBV7-2
TGTGCCAGCAGCTTCGTAGCGGGAATCGGCACAGATACGCAGTATTTT
CASSFVAGIGTDTQYF
>TRBD1|TRBJ2-7|many|TRBV10-3
TGTGCCATCAGAACAGGGGACGGGTACGAGCAGTACTTC
CAIRTGDGYEQYF
>.|TRBJ1-5|.|TRBV24-1
TGTGCCACCAGTGAGACGCACAGGGACTTCAATCAGCCCCAGCATTTT
CATSETHRDFNQPQHF
>TRBD1|TRBJ2-7|.|TRBV6-1
TGTGCCACCACCCTCGGACAGGGGAACCACGAGCAGTACTTC
CATTLGQGNHEQYF
>.|TRBJ2-7|few|TRBV5-1
TGCGCCAGCCAAGGTGCTGGGACTTACGAGCAGTACTTC
CASQGAGTYEQYF
>.|TRBJ1-1|many|TRBV7-8
TGTGCCAGCAGCTTAGATGGGGGGACTGAAGCTTTCTTT
CASSLDGGTEAFF
>TRBD1|TRBJ1-3|many|TRBV11-2
TGTGCCAGCACCCCCCCCGCGGGACAGGGGCGCTTTGGAAACACCATATATTTT
CASTPPAGQGRFGNTIYF
>TRBD2|TRBJ2-2|many|TRBV6-2/TRBV6-3
TGTGCCAGCAGGAGGACTAGCGGGAGTAGGGGCGTCGGGGAATTGGTTTTT
CASRRTSGSRGVGELVF
>TRBD2|TRBJ2-7|.|TRBV7-2
TGTGCCAGCAGGGCCGGGGGGGCCGGCTCCTACGAGCAGTACTTC
CASRAGGAGSYEQYF
>.|TRBJ1-2|many|TRBV12-3/TRBV12-4
TGTGCCAGCAGTACATTCAGGGCTGGCTACACCTTC
CASSTFRAGYTF